This T cell receptor beta chain was identified in a study of blood T cell repertoires in COVID-19. Trimming removed 6 bases from V and 1 base from J, with 10 bases in between. The CDR3 runs 13 residues. Patients of the Seattle cohort, enrolled during active infection, were followed longitudinally. Repertoires were generated with immunoSEQ multiplex PCR, while TCRdb's copy carries only in-frame clones and drops some. The repertoire holds over 150,000 clones, with approximately 88% as singletons. This chain uses TRBV12-3 or TRBV12-4 with TRBJ2-7, with D tentatively TRBD1 (6 bases). The clonotype comes from a woman in her 40s with COVID-19, enrolled during active disease. Specimen: peripheral blood. The CDR3 nucleotides are TGTGCCAGCAGGTCCACAGGGTCCTACGAGCAGTACTTC. This codes for CASRSTGSYEQYF.